The sequence of this TCR beta chain was determined in a study of beta chain features in type 1 diabetes. Whole-study context: Age, gender and cell yields were similar between patients and healthy donors. All of the samples together had around 110,000,000 sorted cells examined.

Expressed TCRB transcripts were sequenced because the entire RNA isolate underwent reverse transcription. The average read count of naive, central memory and regulatory T cell samples was approximately 3.5 million. Assay: immunoSEQ multiplex PCR; the TCRdb copy retains only in-frame clones and omits some. This sample yields 30,000 to 45,000 clones, of which about two thirds are seen a single time; around 2% belongs to the top ten. As concerns this clone: Its antigen is unidentified.

Study-level results: Although PCR might favor shorter templates, it would do so equally in patients and controls.

The sequencing sample was made of Tregs from blood. The source of this sequence is a woman aged 30 to 39 in good health.

The CDR3 region is CASSATLAGVWETQYF. CDR3 nucleotide sequence: TGTGCCAGCAGCGCCACACTAGCGGGAGTGTGGGAGACCCAGTACTTC. The chain couples TRBV5-6 to TRBJ2-5; 11 bases are shared with TRBD2. This CDR3 contains 16 residues. CDR1 SGHDT and CDR2 YYEEEE come from the germline V gene. Trimming at V came to 4 bases and at J to 5 bases, leaving 10 bases not matched to a gene. Based on the CDR3 plus reference TRBV5-6 and TRBJ2-5, the full variable domain is DAGVTQSPTHLIKTRGQQVTLRCSPKSGHDTVSWYQQALGQGPQFIFQYYEEEERQRGNFPDRFSGHQFPNYSSELNVNALLLGDSALYLCASSATLAGVWETQYFGPGTRLLVL.